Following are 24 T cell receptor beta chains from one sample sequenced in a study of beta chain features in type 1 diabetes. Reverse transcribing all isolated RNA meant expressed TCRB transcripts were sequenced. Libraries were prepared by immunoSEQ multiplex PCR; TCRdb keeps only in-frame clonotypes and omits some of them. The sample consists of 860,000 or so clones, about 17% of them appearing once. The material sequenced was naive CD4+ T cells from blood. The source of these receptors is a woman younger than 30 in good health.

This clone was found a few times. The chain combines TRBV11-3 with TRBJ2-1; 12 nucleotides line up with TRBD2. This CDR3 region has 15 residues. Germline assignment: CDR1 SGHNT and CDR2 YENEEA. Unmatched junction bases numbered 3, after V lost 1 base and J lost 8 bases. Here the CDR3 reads CASSLGLAGDDEQFF. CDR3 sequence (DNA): TGTGCCAGCAGCTTAGGACTAGCGGGAGATGATGAGCAGTTCTTC.

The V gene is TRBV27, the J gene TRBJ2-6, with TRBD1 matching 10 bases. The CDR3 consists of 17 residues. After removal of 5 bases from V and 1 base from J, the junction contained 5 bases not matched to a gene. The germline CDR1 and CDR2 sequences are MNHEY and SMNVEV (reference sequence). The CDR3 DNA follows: TGTGCCAGCAGTCTCTGGACAGGGGGGTCTGGGGCCAACGTCCTGACTTTC. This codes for CASSLWTGGSGANVLTF.

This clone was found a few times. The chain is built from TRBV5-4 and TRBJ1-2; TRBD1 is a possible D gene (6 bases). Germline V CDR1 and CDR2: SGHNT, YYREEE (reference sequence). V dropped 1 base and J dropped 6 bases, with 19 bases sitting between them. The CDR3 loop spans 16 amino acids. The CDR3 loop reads CASSLQGGTFGDGYTF. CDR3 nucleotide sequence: TGTGCCAGCAGCTTGCAAGGGGGAACCTTTGGTGATGGCTACACCTTC.

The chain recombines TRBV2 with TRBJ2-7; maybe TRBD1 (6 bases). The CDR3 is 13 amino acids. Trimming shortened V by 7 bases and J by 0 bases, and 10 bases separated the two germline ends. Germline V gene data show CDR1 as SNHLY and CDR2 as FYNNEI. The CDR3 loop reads CASTQGSSYEQYF. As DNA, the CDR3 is TGTGCCAGCACCCAGGGGTCCTCCTACGAGCAGTACTTC.

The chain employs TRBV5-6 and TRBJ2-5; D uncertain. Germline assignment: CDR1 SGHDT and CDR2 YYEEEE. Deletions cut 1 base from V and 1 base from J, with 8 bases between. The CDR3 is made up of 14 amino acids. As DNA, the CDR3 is TGTGCCAGCAGCTTGCGGGCCCCCCAAGAGACCCAGTACTTC. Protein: CASSLRAPQETQYF.

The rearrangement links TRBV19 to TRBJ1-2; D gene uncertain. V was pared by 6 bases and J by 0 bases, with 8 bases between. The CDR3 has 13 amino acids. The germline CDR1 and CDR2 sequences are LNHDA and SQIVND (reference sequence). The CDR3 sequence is CASRNIANYGYTF. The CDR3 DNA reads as TGTGCCAGTAGAAACATAGCTAACTATGGCTACACCTTC.

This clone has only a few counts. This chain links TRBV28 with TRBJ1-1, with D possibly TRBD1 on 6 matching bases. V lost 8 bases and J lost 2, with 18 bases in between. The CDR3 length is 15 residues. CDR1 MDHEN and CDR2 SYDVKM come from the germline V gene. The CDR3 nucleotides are TGTGCCAGCCCCCCTACCGGGGGCGATAACACTGAAGCTTTCTTT. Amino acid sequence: CASPPTGGDNTEAFF.

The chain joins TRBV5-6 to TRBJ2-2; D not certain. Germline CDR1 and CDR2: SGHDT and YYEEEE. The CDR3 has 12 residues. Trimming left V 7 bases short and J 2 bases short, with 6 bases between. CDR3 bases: TGTGCCAGCGGGATTAACACCGGGGAGCTGTTTTTT. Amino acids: CASGINTGELFF. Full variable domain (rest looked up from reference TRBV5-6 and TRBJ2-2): DAGVTQSPTHLIKTRGQQVTLRCSPKSGHDTVSWYQQALGQGPQFIFQYYEEEERQRGNFPDRFSGHQFPNYSSELNVNALLLGDSALYLCASGINTGELFFGEGSRLTVL.

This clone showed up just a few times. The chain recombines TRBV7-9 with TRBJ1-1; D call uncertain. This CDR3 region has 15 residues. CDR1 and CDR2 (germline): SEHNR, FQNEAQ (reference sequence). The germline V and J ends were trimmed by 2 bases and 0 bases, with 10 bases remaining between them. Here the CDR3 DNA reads TGTGCCAGCAGCTTAAAGTTTCCGGTGAACACTGAAGCTTTCTTT. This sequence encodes CASSLKFPVNTEAFF.

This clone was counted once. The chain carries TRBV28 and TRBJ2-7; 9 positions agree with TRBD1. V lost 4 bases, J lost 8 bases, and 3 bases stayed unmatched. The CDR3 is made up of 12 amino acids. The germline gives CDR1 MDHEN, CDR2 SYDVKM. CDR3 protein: CASSSGTGKQYF. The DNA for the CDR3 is TGTGCCAGCAGTTCCGGGACAGGGAAGCAGTACTTC.

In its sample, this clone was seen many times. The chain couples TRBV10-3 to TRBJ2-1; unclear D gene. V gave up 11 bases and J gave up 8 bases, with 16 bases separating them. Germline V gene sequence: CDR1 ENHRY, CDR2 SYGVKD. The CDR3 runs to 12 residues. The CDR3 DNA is TGTGCCTCCAACGGTATAGGTGATGAGCAGTTCTTC. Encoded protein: CASNGIGDEQFF.

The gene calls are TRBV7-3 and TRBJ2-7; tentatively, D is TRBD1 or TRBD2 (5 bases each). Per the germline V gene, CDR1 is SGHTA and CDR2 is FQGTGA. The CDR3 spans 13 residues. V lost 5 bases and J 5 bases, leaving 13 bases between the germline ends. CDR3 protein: CASSQRGTNEQYF. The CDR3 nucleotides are TGTGCCAGCAGCCAACGAGGGACGAACGAGCAGTACTTC.

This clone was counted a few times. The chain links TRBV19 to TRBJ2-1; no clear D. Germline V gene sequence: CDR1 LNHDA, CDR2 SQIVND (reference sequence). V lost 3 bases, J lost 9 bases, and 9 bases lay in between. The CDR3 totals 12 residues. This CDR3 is CASSIFRGEQFF. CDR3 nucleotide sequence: TGTGCCAGTAGTATCTTCCGCGGTGAGCAGTTCTTC.

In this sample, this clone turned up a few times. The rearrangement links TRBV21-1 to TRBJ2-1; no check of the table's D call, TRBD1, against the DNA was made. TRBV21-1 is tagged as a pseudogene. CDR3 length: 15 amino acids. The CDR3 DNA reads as TGTGCCAGCAGCATCGGGACAGACTCCTACAATGAGCAGTTCTTC. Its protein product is CASSIGTDSYNEQFF.

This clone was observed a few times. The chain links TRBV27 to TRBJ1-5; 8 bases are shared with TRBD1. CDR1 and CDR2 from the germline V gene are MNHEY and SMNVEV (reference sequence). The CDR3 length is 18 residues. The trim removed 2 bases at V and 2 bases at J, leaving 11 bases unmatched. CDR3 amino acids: CASSLRGQGSGGNQPQHF. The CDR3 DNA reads TGTGCCAGCAGTTTACGAGGACAGGGAAGCGGAGGCAATCAGCCCCAGCATTTT.

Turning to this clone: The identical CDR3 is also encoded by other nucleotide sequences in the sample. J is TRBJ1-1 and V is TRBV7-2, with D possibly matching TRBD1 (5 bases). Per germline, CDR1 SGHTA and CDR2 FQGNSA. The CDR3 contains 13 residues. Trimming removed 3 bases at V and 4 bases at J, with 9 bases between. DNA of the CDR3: TGTGCCAGCAGCTTGAGGGGTTCCACTGAAGCTTTCTTT. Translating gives CASSLRGSTEAFF.

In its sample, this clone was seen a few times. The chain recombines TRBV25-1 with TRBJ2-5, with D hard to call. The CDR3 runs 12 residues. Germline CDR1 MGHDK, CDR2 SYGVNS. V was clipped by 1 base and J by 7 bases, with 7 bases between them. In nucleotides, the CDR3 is TGTGCCAGCAGTGAATGGTCTGGGACCCAGTACTTC. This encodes CASSEWSGTQYF. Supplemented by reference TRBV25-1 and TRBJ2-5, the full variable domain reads EADIYQTPRYLVIGTGKKITLECSQTMGHDKMYWYQQDPGMELHLIHYSYGVNSTEKGDLSSESTVSRIRTEHFPLTLESARPSHTSQYLCASSEWSGTQYFGPGTRLLVL.

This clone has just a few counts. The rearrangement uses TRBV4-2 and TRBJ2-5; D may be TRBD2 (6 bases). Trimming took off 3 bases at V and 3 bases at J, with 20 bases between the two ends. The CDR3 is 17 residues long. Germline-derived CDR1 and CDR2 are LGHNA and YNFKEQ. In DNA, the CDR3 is TGTGCCAGCAGCCAGATGCCCAGGAACGGGAGAAAAGAGACCCAGTACTTC. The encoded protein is CASSQMPRNGRKETQYF.

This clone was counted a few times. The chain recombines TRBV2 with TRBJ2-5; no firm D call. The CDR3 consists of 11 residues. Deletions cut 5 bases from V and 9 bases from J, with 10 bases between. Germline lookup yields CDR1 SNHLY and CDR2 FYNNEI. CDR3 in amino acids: CASSPLEAQYF. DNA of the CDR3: TGTGCCAGCAGTCCACTTGAGGCCCAGTACTTC.

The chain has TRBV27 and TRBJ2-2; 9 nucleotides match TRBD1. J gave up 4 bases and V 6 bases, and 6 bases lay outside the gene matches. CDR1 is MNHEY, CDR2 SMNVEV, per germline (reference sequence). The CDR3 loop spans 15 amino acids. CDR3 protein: CASRRGTGPTGELFF. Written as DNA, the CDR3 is TGTGCCAGCAGACGAGGGACAGGGCCCACCGGGGAGCTGTTTTTT.

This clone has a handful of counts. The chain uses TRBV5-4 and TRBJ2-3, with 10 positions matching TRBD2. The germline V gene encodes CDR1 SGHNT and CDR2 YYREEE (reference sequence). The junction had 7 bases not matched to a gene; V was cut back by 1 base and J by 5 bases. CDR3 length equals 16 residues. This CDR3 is CASSLIASGSIDTQYF. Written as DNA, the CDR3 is TGTGCCAGCAGCTTGATAGCTAGCGGGAGTATAGATACGCAGTATTTT. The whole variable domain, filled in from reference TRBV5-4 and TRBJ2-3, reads ETGVTQSPTHLIKTRGQQVTLRCSSQSGHNTVSWYQQALGQGPQFIFQYYREEENGRGNFPPRFSGLQFPNYSSELNVNALELDDSALYLCASSLIASGSIDTQYFGPGTRLTVL.

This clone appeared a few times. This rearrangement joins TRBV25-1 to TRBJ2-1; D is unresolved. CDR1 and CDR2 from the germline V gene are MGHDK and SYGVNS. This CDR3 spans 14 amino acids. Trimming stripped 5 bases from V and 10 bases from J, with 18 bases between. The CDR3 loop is CASSRSSSGYEQFF. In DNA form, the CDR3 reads TGTGCCAGCAGTCGTTCCTCTTCCGGATACGAGCAGTTCTTC. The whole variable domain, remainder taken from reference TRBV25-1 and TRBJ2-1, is EADIYQTPRYLVIGTGKKITLECSQTMGHDKMYWYQQDPGMELHLIHYSYGVNSTEKGDLSSESTVSRIRTEHFPLTLESARPSHTSQYLCASSRSSSGYEQFFGPGTRLTVL.

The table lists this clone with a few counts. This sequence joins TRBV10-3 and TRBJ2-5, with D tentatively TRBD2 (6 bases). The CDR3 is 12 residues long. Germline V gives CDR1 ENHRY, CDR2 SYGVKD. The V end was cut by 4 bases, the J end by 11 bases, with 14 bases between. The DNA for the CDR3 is TGTGCCATCAGTGGTAGACTAGACGGGCAGTACTTC. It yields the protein CAISGRLDGQYF.

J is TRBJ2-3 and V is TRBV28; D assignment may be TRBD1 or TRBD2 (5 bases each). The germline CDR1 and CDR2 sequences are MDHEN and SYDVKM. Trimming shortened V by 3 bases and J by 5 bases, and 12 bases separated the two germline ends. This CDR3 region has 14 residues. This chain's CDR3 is CASSFPGARDTQYF. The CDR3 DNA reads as TGTGCCAGCAGTTTCCCCGGGGCCCGAGATACGCAGTATTTT.